The entry below describes one T cell receptor (beta chain). From germline, CDR1 is SGHVS and CDR2 FQNEAQ. CDR3 length equals 17 residues. V lost 5 bases to trimming and J lost 4 bases; unmatched junction nucleotides: 13. The entry originates in a study of T-cell reconstitution after alpha-beta-depleted transplantation in children. A TCRbeta library incorporating unique molecular identifiers was prepared. Via MiXCR, TCRdb re-called the PCR reads, giving one row per CDR3 protein. The sample lists 200,000 to 250,000 distinct CDR3 sequences, 8% to 10% seen once, with 6.2% in the top ten. The source was PBMCs from the stem cell graft donor, collected from the stem cell graft. The chain combines TRBV7-8 with TRBJ2-5, with 10 nucleotides matching TRBD2. This TCR came from a human donor who donated a stem cell graft to a child with acute lymphoblastic leukemia. The CDR3, as DNA: TGTGCCAGCAGCCGCCACCTAGCGGGGGAAGACCGAGAGACCCAGTACTTC. Translation: CASSRHLAGEDRETQYF.